Listed below are T cell receptor beta chains from one sample, sequenced in a study of shared clonotypes between healthy human individuals. Some clones are missing from TCRdb's copy, which holds only in-frame ones; the method was immunoSEQ multiplex PCR. The sample includes some 2,100,000 clones, approximately 94% of them seen just once. Sequencing was performed on naive CD4+ T cells sorted from blood. The receptor set was obtained from a man aged 18 to 30 in good health. Both conserved end residues are part of each CDR3. The D gene is left open where the match is weak. Size is stated for part of the rows, as once, few or many counts, or as a class when the clone is expanded.

>TRBD1|TRBJ1-2|NA|TRBV7-6
TGTGCCAGCAGTCAACAGGGGGCGGTTATTGGCTACACCTTC
CASSQQGAVIGYTF
>NA|TRBJ2-5|NA|TRBV28
TGTGCCAGCAGTTTACATGCGGGGACACAAGAGACCCAGTACTTC
CASSLHAGTQETQYF
>NA|TRBJ1-5|NA|TRBV30
TGTGCCTGGAGTGTACAAACCCAGCCCCAGCATTTT
CAWSVQTQPQHF
>TRBD2|TRBJ2-1|NA|TRBV4-1
TGCGCCAGCAGCCAGCCCGGACTAGCGGGAGGCCCGACTACAGGCGATGAGCAGTTCTTC
CASSQPGLAGGPTTGDEQFF
>NA|TRBJ2-7|NA|TRBV27
TGTGCCAGCGGACCGGGACGGCCTCAAGAGCAGTACTTC
CASGPGRPQEQYF
>NA|TRBJ1-4|once|TRBV7-8
TGTGCCAGCAGCTTCGATGGCGAAGGGGTGATTGAAAAACTGTTTTTT
CASSFDGEGVIEKLFF
>NA|TRBJ1-6|NA|TRBV7-2
TGTGCCAGCAGCATTGTTCAGGATTATAATTCACCCCTCCACTTT
CASSIVQDYNSPLHF
>NA|TRBJ1-4|NA|TRBV5-1
TGCGCCAGCAGCGAGGGGAACGAAAATGAAAAACTGTTTTTT
CASSEGNENEKLFF
>NA|TRBJ1-1|NA|TRBV20-1
TGCAGTGCAACGAACACTGAAGCTTTCTTT
CSATNTEAFF
>TRBD1|TRBJ1-3|NA|TRBV7-2
TGTGCCAGCAGCCATACCGGGACAGGGCTTGGAAACACCATATATTTT
CASSHTGTGLGNTIYF
>NA|TRBJ2-1|NA|TRBV11-3
TGTGCCAGCAGCTTTTCGAATGGGAATGAGCAGTTCTTC
CASSFSNGNEQFF
>NA|TRBJ1-1|once|TRBV7-9
TGTGCCAGCAGCCCCCCCGAAAACACTGAAGCTTTCTTT
CASSPPENTEAFF
>NA|TRBJ1-3|few|TRBV2
TGTGCCAGCACCCCGGACAGCCCCTCTGGAAACACCATATATTTT
CASTPDSPSGNTIYF
>NA|TRBJ2-5|NA|TRBV5-1
TGCGCCAGCAGCGCCCCTGTCGGGCAAGAGACCCAGTACTTC
CASSAPVGQETQYF
>NA|TRBJ1-6|NA|TRBV25-1
TGTGCCAGCAGTGAATCGGTAGGATCTTCACCCCTCCACTTT
CASSESVGSSPLHF
>NA|TRBJ1-1|NA|TRBV6-5
TGTGCCAGCGCGGGTTCGCGGGCTGAAGCTTTCTTT
CASAGSRAEAFF
>NA|TRBJ2-1|few|TRBV6-1
TGTGCCAGCAGTTACAATGAGCAGTTCTTC
CASSYNEQFF
>TRBD1|TRBJ2-1|NA|TRBV6-1
TGTGCCAGCAGTCGTGGACAGGACAATGAGCAGTTCTTC
CASSRGQDNEQFF
>NA|TRBJ1-5|NA|TRBV6-1
TGTGCCAGCAACACAGCTTCCAACGGGGCCCAGCATTTT
CASNTASNGAQHF
>TRBD1|TRBJ1-6|NA|TRBV5-1
TGCGCCAGCAGCCGAAGACGGGGGGACAGCTCCTATAATTCACCCCTCCACTTT
CASSRRRGDSSYNSPLHF
>NA|TRBJ1-2|NA|TRBV4-3
TGCGCCAGCAGCCAAGAGGGGTTATACTATGGCTACACCTTC
CASSQEGLYYGYTF
>TRBD2|TRBJ2-7|NA|TRBV6-4
TGTGCCAGCAGTGAAACAAGCGGGAGTTCCGAGCAGTACTTC
CASSETSGSSEQYF
>NA|TRBJ2-5|NA|TRBV7-2
TGTGCCAGCGGTAGGGGCGAAGAGACCCAGTACTTC
CASGRGEETQYF
>NA|TRBJ1-2|NA|TRBV5-6
TGTGCCAGCAGCTTGGACCGGAGCTCTTGGGGCTACACCTTC
CASSLDRSSWGYTF
>NA|TRBJ1-2|NA|TRBV28
TGTGCCAGCAGTCCGAGTTCTAACTATGGCTACACCTTC
CASSPSSNYGYTF
>NA|TRBJ1-3|NA|TRBV14
TGTGCCAGCAGCCAAGCGGGAAACACCATATATTTT
CASSQAGNTIYF
>TRBD1|TRBJ2-1|NA|TRBV4-1
TGCGCCAGCAGCCAAGAGGGACAGGGCTACAATGAGCAGTTCTTC
CASSQEGQGYNEQFF
>NA|TRBJ1-2|few|TRBV30
TGTGCCTGGAGTGTCGGACTAACCATGGGTGGCTACACCTTC
CAWSVGLTMGGYTF
>NA|TRBJ1-2|NA|TRBV2
TGTGCCAGCAGTGAAGCGCAGCTGGACGTGGGCTATGGCTACACCTTC
CASSEAQLDVGYGYTF
>NA|TRBJ2-3|NA|TRBV10-1
TGCGCCAGCAGTGAGTCGGGCGAACTCACAGATACGCAGTATTTT
CASSESGELTDTQYF
>NA|TRBJ2-3|NA|TRBV7-2
TGTGCCAGCAGCTTAGGGCGGTGGAGCACAGATACGCAGTATTTT
CASSLGRWSTDTQYF
>TRBD1|TRBJ2-3|NA|TRBV28
TGTGCCAGCAGTTTTCTTTCGACAGGGGCTAGCACAGATACGCAGTATTTT
CASSFLSTGASTDTQYF
>NA|TRBJ1-2|NA|TRBV27
TGTGCCACCTCACCTTCCCGGGACCGGGGGGCTCTAGCCTTC
CATSPSRDRGALAF
>TRBD2|TRBJ2-3|NA|TRBV7-2
TGTGCCAGCAGCTTAAAGGCGGGGGGGACCACAGATACGCAGTATTTT
CASSLKAGGTTDTQYF
>NA|TRBJ1-3|once|TRBV6-5
TGTGCCAGCAGTCTACAGGAGAGCTCTGGAAACACCATATATTTT
CASSLQESSGNTIYF
>NA|TRBJ1-4|NA|TRBV2
TGTGCCAGCGAAAGAGAAAAACTGTTTTTT
CASEREKLFF
>NA|TRBJ1-2|NA|TRBV19
TGTGCCAGTAGTACCAGTGAAGCCTATGGCTACACCTTC
CASSTSEAYGYTF
>TRBD1|TRBJ2-1|NA|TRBV10-1
TGCGCCAGCAGTGAGGGACAGGGCTGGGGTAATGAGCAGTTCTTC
CASSEGQGWGNEQFF
>NA|TRBJ2-7|NA|TRBV5-1
TGCGCCAGCAGCCTTGGAAGGGGCGCCTCCTACGAGCAGTACTTC
CASSLGRGASYEQYF
>TRBD1|TRBJ1-4|NA|TRBV4-1
TGCGCCAGCAGCCCCGGGACAGGGTCCCTGTCTGGGGTTTTT
CASSPGTGSLSGVF
>TRBD2|TRBJ2-5|NA|TRBV7-3
TGTGCCAGCAGCTTGGGCGGGGGAGAGACCCAGTACTTC
CASSLGGGETQYF
>TRBD2|TRBJ2-5|NA|TRBV27
TGTGCCAGCAGTTTCACTAGCGGGAGGGGAGAGACCCAGTACTTC
CASSFTSGRGETQYF
>NA|TRBJ1-5|NA|TRBV5-1
TGCGCCAGCAGCTTGATGGGGGGCGGTCAGCCCCAGCATTTT
CASSLMGGGQPQHF
>NA|TRBJ1-2|NA|TRBV6-5
TGTGCCAGCAGGGACCCGGGTCGTAGTGGCTACACCTTC
CASRDPGRSGYTF
>TRBD1|TRBJ1-5|NA|TRBV7-2
TGTGCCAGCAGCGTACAGGGGAGCAATCAGCCCCAGCATTTT
CASSVQGSNQPQHF
>NA|TRBJ2-7|NA|TRBV2
TGTGCCAGCAGTGACGAGTGGGCCTTCTCCTACGAGCAGTACTTC
CASSDEWAFSYEQYF
>TRBD1|TRBJ2-3|NA|TRBV6-6
TGTGCCAGCAGATGGACCGGGACAGGCACAGATACGCAGTATTTT
CASRWTGTGTDTQYF
>NA|TRBJ1-2|NA|TRBV6-6
TGTGCCAGCAGCGCAGGGGATGGCTACACCTTC
CASSAGDGYTF
>NA|TRBJ1-5|NA|TRBV28
TGTGCCAGCAGTTTACGAGATCAGCCCCAGCATTTT
CASSLRDQPQHF
>NA|TRBJ2-1|NA|TRBV19
TGTGCCAGTAGTATAACTTGGGGAGGTGAGCAGTTCTTC
CASSITWGGEQFF
>NA|TRBJ2-2|NA|TRBV5-4
TGTGCCAGCAGAAAAGGTGCGGAAAGGACCGGGGAGCTGTTTTTT
CASRKGAERTGELFF
>TRBD1|TRBJ1-4|NA|TRBV5-6
TGTGCCAGCAGTTATGGACAGGGCGGGAAACTGTTTTTT
CASSYGQGGKLFF
>NA|TRBJ1-1|NA|TRBV2
TGTGCCAGCAGTGTGTCGGCGGGCACTGAAGCTTTCTTT
CASSVSAGTEAFF
>TRBD2|TRBJ2-3|NA|TRBV5-1
TGCGCCAGCAGCTTGGTCATAGCGGGAAGCACAGATACGCAGTATTTT
CASSLVIAGSTDTQYF
>NA|TRBJ2-7|NA|TRBV15
TGTGCCACCAGCAGAGATTCTAGGAGATCCTCCTACGAGCAGTACTTC
CATSRDSRRSSYEQYF
>TRBD2|TRBJ2-5|NA|TRBV9
TGTGCCAGCAGCGTAGGTAGTAGCGGGGGAATTCAAGAGACCCAGTACTTC
CASSVGSSGGIQETQYF
>NA|TRBJ2-7|NA|TRBV9
TGTGCCAGCAGCGTAGGAGCGAACTCCTACGAGCAGTACTTC
CASSVGANSYEQYF